The source of this T cell receptor (beta chain) is a study of blood T cells in healthy people across ages. Sample-barcoded 5' priming and a J-beta primer mix drove a second PCR of roughly 7 to 11 cycles. One entry per CDR3 protein, called by TCRdb with MiXCR from the 5' RACE reads. The data show 550,000 to 750,000 distinct CDR3 sequences, 20% to 25% seen once. Russia was home to the donors, healthy Caucasian individuals aged roughly 6 to 90. Peripheral blood was drawn, 7.5 to 10 milliliters per donor. Study outcomes and limitations: Calculation of diversity from one million T cells yielded estimates considered to be underestimates.

This clonotype was counted a few times. The target antigen is unknown. Sequencing used blood. The sequence was collected from a man between 65 and 80 years old in good health.

The CDR3 DNA is TGTGCCAGCAGCTTAGTGCTAGCGGGAGGGCTCCTACAAGAGACCCAGTACTTC. It codes for CASSLVLAGGLLQETQYF. The V and J genes are TRBV7-2 and TRBJ2-5; TRBD2 agrees at 12 bases. The trim removed 1 base at V and 2 bases at J, leaving 8 bases unmatched. The V gene's germline CDR1 is SGHTA and CDR2 FQGNSA. The CDR3 consists of 18 residues.